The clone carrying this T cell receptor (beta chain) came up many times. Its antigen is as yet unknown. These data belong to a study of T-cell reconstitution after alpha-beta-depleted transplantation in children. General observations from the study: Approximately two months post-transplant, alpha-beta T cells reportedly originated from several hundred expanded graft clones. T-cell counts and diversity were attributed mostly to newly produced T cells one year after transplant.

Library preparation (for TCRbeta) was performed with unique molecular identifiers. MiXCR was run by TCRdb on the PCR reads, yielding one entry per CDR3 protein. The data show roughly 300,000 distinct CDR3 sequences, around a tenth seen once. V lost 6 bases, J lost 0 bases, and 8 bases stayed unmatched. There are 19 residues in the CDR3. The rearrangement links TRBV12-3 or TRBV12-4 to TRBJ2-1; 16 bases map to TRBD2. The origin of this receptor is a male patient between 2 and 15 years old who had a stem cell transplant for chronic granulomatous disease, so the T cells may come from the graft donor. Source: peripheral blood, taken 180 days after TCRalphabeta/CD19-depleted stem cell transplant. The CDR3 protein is CASRPPGLAGGSSYNEQFF. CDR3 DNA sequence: TGTGCCAGCAGACCACCGGGACTAGCGGGAGGGAGCTCCTACAATGAGCAGTTCTTC.